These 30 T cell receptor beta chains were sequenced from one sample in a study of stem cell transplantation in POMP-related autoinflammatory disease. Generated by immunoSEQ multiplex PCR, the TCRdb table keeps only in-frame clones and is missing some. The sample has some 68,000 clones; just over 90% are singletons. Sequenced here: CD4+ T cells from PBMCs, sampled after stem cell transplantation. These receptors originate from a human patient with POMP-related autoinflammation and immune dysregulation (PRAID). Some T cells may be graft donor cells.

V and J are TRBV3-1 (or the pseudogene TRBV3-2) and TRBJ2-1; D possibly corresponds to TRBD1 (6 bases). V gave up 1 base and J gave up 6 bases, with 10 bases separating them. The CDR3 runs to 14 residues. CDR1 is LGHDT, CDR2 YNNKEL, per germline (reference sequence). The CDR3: CASSQAEGGNEQFF. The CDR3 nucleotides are TGTGCCAGCAGCCAAGCTGAAGGGGGCAATGAGCAGTTCTTC.

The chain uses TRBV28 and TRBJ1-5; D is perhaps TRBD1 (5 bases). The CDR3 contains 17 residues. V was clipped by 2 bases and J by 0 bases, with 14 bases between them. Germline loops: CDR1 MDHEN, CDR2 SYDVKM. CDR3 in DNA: TGTGCCAGCAGTTTACGGGGGAGGCGGTATAGCAATCAGCCCCAGCATTTT. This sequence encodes CASSLRGRRYSNQPQHF.

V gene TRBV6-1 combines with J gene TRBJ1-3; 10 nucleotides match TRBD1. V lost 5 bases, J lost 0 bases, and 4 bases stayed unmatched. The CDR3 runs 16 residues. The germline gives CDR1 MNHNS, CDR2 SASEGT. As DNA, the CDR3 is TGTGCCAGCAGTAAAGACAGGGGGCACTCTGGAAACACCATATATTTT. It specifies CASSKDRGHSGNTIYF.

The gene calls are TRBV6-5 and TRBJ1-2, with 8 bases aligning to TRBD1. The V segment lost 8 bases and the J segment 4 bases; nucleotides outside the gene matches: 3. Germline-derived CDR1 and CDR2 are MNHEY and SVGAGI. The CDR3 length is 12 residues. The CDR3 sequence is CASRDRGYGYTF. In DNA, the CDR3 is TGTGCCAGCCGCGACAGGGGCTATGGCTACACCTTC.

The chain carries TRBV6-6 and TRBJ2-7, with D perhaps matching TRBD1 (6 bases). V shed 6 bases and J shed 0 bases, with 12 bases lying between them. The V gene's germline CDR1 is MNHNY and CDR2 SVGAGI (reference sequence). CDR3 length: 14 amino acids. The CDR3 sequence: CASRRTGSSYEQYF. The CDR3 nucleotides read TGTGCCAGCAGGAGAACAGGGAGCTCCTACGAGCAGTACTTC.

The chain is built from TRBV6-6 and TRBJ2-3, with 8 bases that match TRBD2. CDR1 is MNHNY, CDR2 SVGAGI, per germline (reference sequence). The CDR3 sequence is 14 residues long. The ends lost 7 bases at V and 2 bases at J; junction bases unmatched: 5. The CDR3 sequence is CASTERGHTDTQYF. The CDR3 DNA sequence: TGTGCCAGCACCGAGCGGGGGCACACAGATACGCAGTATTTT.

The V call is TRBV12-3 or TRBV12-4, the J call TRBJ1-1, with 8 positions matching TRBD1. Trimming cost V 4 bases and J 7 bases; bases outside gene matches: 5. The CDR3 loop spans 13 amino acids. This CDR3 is CASSSSGTGEAFF. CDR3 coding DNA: TGTGCCAGCAGTTCCTCCGGGACAGGTGAAGCTTTCTTT.

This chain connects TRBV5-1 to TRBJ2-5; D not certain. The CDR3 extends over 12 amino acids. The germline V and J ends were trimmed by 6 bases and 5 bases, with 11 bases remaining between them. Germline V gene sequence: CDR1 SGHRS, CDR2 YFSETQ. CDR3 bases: TGCGCCAGCAATTTGGATCTGGAGACCCAGTACTTC. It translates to CASNLDLETQYF. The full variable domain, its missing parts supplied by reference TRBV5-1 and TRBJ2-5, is KAGVTQTPRYLIKTRGQQVTLSCSPISGHRSVSWYQQTPGQGLQFLFEYFSETQRNKGNFPGRFSGRQFSNSRSEMNVSTLELGDSALYLCASNLDLETQYFGPGTRLLVL.

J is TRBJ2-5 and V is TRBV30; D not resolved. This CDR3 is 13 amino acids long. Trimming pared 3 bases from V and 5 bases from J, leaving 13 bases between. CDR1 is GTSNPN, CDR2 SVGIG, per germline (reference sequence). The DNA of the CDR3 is TGTGCCTGGAGCCTTGAGGTGGGGGAGACCCAGTACTTC. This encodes CAWSLEVGETQYF.

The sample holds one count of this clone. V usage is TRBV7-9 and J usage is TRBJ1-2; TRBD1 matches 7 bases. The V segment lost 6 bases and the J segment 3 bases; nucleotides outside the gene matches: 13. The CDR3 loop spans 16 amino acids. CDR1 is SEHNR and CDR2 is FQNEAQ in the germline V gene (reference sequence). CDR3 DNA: TGTGCCAGCAGTCCTCTCTTTATTGACAGGGACTATGGCTACACCTTC. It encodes CASSPLFIDRDYGYTF.

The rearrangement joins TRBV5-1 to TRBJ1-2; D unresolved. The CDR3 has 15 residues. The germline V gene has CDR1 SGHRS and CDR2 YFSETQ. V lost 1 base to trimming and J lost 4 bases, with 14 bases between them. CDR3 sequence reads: CASSLLVSLSYGYTF. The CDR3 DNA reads TGCGCCAGCAGCTTGCTGGTTTCTCTTAGCTATGGCTACACCTTC.

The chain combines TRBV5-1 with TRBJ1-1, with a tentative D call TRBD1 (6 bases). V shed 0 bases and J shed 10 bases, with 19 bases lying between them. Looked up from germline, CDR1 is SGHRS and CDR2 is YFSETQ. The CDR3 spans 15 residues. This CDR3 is CASSLESEGVMSAFF. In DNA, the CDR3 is TGCGCCAGCAGCTTGGAGTCGGAGGGGGTTATGTCAGCTTTCTTT.

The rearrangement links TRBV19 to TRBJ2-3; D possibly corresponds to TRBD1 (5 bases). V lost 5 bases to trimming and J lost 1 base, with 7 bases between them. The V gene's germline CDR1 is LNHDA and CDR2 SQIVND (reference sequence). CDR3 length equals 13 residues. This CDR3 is CASSSQGTDTQYF. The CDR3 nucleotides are TGTGCCAGTAGTTCACAGGGCACAGATACGCAGTATTTT.

The CDR3 here is CASSRDRVYTIYF. The CDR3 bases are TGTGCCAGCAGCCGGGACAGGGTCTACACCATATATTTT. The J gene is TRBJ1-3, the V gene TRBV6-6; TRBD1 aligns across 9 bases. CDR3 length: 13 amino acids. From germline, CDR1 is MNHNY and CDR2 SVGAGI (reference sequence). The trim removed 6 bases at V and 8 bases at J, leaving 5 bases unmatched.

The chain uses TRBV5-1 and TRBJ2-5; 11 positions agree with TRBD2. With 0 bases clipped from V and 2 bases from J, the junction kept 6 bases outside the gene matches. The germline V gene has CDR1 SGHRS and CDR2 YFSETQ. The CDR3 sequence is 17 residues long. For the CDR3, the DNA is TGCGCCAGCAGCTTGGCTTCTAGCGGGGGGCCTCAAGAGACCCAGTACTTC. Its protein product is CASSLASSGGPQETQYF.

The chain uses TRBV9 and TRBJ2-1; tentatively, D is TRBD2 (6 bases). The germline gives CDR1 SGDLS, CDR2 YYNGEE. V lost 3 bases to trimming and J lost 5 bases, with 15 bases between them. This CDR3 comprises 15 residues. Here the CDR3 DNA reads TGTGCCAGCAGCGAAGGACTAAATGAACACAATGAGCAGTTCTTC. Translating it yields CASSEGLNEHNEQFF.

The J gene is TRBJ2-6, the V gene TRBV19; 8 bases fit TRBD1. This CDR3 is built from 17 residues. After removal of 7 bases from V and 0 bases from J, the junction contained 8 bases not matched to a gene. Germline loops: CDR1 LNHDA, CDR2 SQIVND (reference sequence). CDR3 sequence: CASIGAGGVSGANVLTF. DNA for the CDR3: TGTGCCAGTATTGGGGCAGGGGGCGTCTCTGGGGCCAACGTCCTGACTTTC.

CDR3 loop: CASSWGIYGYTF. Here the CDR3 DNA reads TGTGCCAGCAGTTGGGGCATCTATGGCTACACCTTC. The rearrangement uses TRBV6-2 or TRBV6-3 and TRBJ1-2; perhaps TRBD1 as D (5 bases). Per germline, CDR1 MNHEY and CDR2 SVGEGT. V shed 4 bases and J shed 4 bases, with 7 bases lying between them. The CDR3 sequence is 12 residues long.

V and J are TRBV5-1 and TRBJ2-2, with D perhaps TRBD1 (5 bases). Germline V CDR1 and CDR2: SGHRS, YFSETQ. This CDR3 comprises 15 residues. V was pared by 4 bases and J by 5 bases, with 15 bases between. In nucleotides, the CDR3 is TGCGCCAGCAGCACCCAGGGTTTGAGGACCGGGGAGCTGTTTTTT. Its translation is CASSTQGLRTGELFF.

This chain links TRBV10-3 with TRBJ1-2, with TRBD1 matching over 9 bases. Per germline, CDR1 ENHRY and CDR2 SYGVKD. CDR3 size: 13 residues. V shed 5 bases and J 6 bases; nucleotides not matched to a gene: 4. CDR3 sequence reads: CAISPGQGDGYTF. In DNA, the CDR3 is TGTGCCATCAGTCCGGGACAGGGAGATGGCTACACCTTC.

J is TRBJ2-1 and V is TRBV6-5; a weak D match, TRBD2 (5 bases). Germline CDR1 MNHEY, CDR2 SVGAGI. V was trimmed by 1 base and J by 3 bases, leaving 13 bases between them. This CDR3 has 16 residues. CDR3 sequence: CASSYYSGGRYNEQFF. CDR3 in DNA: TGTGCCAGCAGTTACTACTCAGGAGGTCGCTACAATGAGCAGTTCTTC.

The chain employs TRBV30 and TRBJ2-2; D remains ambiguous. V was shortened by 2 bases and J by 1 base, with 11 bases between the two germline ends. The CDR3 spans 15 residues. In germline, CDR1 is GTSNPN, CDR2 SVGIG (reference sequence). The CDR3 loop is CAWSLLDLNTGELFF. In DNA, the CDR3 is TGTGCCTGGAGTCTTCTCGACCTGAACACCGGGGAGCTGTTTTTT. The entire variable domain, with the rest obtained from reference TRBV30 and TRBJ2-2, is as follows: SQTIHQWPATLVQPVGSPLSLECTVEGTSNPNLYWYRQAAGRGLQLLFYSVGIGQISSEVPQNLSASRPQDRQFILSSKKLLLSDSGFYLCAWSLLDLNTGELFFGEGSRLTVL.

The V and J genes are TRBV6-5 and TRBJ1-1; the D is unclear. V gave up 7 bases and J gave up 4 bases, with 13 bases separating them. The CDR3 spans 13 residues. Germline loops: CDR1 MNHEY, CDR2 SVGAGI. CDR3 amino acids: CASMLVAGTEAFF. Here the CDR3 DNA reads TGTGCCAGCATGTTGGTAGCGGGCACTGAAGCTTTCTTT.

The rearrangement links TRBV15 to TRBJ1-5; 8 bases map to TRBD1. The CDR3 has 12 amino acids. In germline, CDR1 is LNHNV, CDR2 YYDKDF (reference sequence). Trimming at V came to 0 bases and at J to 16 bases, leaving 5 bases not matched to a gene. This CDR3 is CATSRDRQGLHF. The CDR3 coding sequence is TGTGCCACCAGCAGAGATCGACAGGGGTTACATTTT. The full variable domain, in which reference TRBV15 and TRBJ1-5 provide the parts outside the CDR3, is DAMVIQNPRYQVTQFGKPVTLSCSQTLNHNVMYWYQQKSSQAPKLLFHYYDKDFNNEADTPDNFQSRRPNTSFCFLDIRSPGLGDTAMYLCATSRDRQGLHFGDGTRLSIL.

Written as DNA, the CDR3 is TGTGCCAGCAGCTTGCTCCAGGTACTCACGGCCTACGAGCAGTACTTC. This gives the protein CASSLLQVLTAYEQYF. The chain links TRBV5-5 to TRBJ2-7; D call uncertain. This CDR3 comprises 16 residues. Looked up from germline, CDR1 is SGHKS and CDR2 is YYEKEE (reference sequence). V was shortened by 1 base and J by 2 bases, with 16 bases between the two germline ends.

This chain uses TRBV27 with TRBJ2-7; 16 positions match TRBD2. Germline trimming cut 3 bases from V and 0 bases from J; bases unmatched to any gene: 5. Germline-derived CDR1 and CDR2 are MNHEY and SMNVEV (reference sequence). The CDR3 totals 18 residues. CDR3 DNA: TGTGCCAGCAGTTTGGGACTAGCGGGAGGGCTGGGCTCCTACGAGCAGTACTTC. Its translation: CASSLGLAGGLGSYEQYF.

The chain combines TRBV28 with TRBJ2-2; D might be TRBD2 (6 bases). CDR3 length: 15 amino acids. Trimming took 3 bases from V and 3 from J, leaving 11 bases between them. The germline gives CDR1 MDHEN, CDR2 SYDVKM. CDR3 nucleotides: TGTGCCAGCAGTTTGGGCGGGGTTTACACCGGGGAGCTGTTTTTT. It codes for CASSLGGVYTGELFF.

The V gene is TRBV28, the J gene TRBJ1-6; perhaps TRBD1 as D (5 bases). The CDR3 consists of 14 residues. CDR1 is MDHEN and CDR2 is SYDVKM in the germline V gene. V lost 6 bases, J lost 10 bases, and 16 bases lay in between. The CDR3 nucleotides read TGTGCCAGCAGCACCCTGAGGGGTAGCTCACCCCTCCACTTT. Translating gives CASSTLRGSSPLHF.

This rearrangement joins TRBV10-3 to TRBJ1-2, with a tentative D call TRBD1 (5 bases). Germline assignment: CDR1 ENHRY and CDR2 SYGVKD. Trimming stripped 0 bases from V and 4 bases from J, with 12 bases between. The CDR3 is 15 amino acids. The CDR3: CAISESMGEGYGYTF. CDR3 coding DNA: TGTGCCATCAGTGAGTCGATGGGGGAGGGCTATGGCTACACCTTC.

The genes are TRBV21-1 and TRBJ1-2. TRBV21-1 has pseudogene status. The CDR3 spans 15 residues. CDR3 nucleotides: TGTGCCAGCAGCAAAGGACCCTGGGGAACGTCAGGCTACACCTTC. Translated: CASSKGPWGTSGYTF.